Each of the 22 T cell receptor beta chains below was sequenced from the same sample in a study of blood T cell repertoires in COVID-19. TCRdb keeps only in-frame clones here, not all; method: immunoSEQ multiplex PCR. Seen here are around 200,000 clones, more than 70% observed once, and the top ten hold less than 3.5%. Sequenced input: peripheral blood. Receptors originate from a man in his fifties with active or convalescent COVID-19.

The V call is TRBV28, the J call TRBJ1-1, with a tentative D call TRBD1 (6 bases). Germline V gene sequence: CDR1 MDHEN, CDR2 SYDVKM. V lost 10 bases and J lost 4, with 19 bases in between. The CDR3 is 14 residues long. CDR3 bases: TGTGCCACCAACCCCAGGGGACGGGGCACTGAAGCTTTCTTT. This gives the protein CATNPRGRGTEAFF. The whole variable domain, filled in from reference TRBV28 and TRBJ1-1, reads DVKVTQSSRYLVKRTGEKVFLECVQDMDHENMFWYRQDPGLGLRLIYFSYDVKMKEKGDIPEGYSVSREKKERFSLILESASTNQTSMYLCATNPRGRGTEAFFGQGTRLTVV.

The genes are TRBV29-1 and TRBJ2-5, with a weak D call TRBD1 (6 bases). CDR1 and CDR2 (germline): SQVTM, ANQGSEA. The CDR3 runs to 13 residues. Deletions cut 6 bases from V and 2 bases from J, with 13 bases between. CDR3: CSVRPGAQETQYF. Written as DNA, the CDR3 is TGCAGCGTGCGTCCAGGGGCGCAAGAGACCCAGTACTTC. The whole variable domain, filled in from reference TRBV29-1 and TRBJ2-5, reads SAVISQKPSRDICQRGTSLTIQCQVDSQVTMMFWYRQQPGQSLTLIATANQGSEATYESGFVIDKFPISRPNLTFSTLTVSNMSPEDSSIYLCSVRPGAQETQYFGPGTRLLVL.

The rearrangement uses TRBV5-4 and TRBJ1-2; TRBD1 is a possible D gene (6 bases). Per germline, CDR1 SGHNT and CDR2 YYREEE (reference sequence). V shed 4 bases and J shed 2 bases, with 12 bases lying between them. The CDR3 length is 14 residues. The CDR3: CASSRGQLNYGYTF. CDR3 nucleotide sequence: TGTGCCAGCAGCCGAGGACAGCTAAACTATGGCTACACCTTC.

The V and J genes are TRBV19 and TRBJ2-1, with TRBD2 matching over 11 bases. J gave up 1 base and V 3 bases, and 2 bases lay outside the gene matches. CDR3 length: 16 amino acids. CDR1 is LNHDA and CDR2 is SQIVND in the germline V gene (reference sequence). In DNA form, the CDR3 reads TGTGCCAGTAGTATTACTAGCGGGGGATCCTACAATGAGCAGTTCTTC. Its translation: CASSITSGGSYNEQFF.

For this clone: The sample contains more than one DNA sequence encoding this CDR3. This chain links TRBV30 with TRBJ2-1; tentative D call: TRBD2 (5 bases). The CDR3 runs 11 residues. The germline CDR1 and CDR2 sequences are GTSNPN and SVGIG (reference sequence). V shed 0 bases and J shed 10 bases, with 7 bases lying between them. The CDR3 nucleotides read TGTGCCTGGAGTGTACTAGGGGAGCAGTTCTTC. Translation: CAWSVLGEQFF.

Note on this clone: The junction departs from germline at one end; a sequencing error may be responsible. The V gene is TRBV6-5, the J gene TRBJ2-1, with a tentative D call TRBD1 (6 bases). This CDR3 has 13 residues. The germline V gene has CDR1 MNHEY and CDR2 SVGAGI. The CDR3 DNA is TGTGCCAGCACCCCATCACGGGTAGGGGGAGAAATCTTC. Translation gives CASTPSRVGGEIF.

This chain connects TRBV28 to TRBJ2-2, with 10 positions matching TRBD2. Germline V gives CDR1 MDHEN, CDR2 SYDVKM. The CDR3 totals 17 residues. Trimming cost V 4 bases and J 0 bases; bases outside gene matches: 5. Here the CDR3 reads CASSSGTSVSNTGELFF. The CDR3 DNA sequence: TGTGCCAGCAGTTCCGGGACTAGCGTATCGAACACCGGGGAGCTGTTTTTT.

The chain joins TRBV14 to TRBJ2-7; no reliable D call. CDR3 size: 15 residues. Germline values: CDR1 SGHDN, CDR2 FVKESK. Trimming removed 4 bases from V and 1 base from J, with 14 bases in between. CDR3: CASSPLGTVSYEQYF. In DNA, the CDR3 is TGTGCCAGCAGCCCCCTCGGAACAGTATCCTACGAGCAGTACTTC.

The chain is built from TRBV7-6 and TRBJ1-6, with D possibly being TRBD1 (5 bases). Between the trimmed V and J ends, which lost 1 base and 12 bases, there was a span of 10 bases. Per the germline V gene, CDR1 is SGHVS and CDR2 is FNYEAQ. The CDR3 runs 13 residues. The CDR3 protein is CASSLVRGKPLHF. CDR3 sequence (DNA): TGTGCCAGCAGCTTAGTGCGGGGGAAACCCCTCCACTTT.

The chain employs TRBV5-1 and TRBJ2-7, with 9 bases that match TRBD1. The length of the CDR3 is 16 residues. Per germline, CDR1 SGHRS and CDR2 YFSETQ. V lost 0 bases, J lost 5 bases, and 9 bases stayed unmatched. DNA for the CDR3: TGCGCCAGCAGCTTGGCCGTCGACAGGGGGGCAGACGAGCAGTACTTC. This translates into CASSLAVDRGADEQYF.

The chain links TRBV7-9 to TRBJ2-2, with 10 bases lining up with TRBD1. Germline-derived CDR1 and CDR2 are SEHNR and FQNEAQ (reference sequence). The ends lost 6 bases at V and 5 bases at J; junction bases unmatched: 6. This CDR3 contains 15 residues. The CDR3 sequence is CASRLTGGRTGELFF. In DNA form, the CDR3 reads TGTGCCAGCAGACTGACAGGGGGCCGGACCGGGGAGCTGTTTTTT.

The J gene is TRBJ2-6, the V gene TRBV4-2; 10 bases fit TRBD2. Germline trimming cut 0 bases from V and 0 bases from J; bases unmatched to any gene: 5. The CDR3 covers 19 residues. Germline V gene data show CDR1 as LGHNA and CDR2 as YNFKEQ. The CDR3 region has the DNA TGTGCCAGCAGCCAAGAATCACTAGCGGGGTTCTCTGGGGCCAACGTCCTGACTTTC. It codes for CASSQESLAGFSGANVLTF.

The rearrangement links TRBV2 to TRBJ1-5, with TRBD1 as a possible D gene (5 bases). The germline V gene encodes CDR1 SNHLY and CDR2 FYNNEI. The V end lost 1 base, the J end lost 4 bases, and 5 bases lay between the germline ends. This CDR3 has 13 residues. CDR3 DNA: TGTGCCAGCAGTGAAGACAGGAATCAGCCCCAGCATTTT. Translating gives CASSEDRNQPQHF.

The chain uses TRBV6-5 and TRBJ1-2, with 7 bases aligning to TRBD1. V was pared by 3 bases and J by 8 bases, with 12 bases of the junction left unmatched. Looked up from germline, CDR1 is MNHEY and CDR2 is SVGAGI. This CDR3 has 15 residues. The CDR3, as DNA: TGTGCCAGCAGTTATGCACAGGGGAGGTTGGGAGGCTACACCTTC. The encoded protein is CASSYAQGRLGGYTF.

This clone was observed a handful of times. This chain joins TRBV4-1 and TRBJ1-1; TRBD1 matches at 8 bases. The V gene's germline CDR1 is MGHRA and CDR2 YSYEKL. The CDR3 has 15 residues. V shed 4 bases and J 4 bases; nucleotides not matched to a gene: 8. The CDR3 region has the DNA TGCGCCAGCAGCCTATCAGACAGGGGACCCACTGAAGCTTTCTTT. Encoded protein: CASSLSDRGPTEAFF.

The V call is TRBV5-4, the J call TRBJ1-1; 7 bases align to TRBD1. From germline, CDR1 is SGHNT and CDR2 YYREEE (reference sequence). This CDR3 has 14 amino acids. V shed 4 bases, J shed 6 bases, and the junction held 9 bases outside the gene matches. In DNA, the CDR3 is TGTGCCAGCAGCAAAGACAGGGTTAGGGCTGAAGCTTTCTTT. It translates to CASSKDRVRAEAFF.

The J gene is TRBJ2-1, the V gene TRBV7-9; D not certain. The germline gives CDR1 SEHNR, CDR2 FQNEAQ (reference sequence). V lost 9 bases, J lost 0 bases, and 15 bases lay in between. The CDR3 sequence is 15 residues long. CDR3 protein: CASLGLASSYNEQFF. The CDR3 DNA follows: TGTGCCAGTCTCGGGTTAGCCAGCTCCTACAATGAGCAGTTCTTC.

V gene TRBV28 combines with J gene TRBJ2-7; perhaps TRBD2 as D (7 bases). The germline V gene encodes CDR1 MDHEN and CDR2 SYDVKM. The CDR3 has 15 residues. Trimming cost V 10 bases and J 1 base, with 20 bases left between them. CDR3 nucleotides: TGTGCCACCAGGCAAAGGGGGGGAGTATCCTACGAGCAGTACTTC. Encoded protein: CATRQRGGVSYEQYF.

CDR3 bases: TGTGCCAGCAGCGCCAGGGTGGAAGACAATCAGCCCCAGCATTTT. Its translation is CASSARVEDNQPQHF. This sequence joins TRBV7-6 and TRBJ1-5; a possible D gene is TRBD1 (5 bases). Germline V CDR1 and CDR2: SGHVS, FNYEAQ. The CDR3 length is 15 residues. Trimming left V 5 bases short and J 3 bases short, with 14 bases between.

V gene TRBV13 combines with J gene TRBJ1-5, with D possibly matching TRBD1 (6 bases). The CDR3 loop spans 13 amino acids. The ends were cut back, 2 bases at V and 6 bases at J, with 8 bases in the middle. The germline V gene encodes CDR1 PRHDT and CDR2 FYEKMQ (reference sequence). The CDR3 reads CASSLQGSQPQHF. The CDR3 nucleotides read TGTGCCAGCAGCTTACAGGGGAGTCAGCCCCAGCATTTT.

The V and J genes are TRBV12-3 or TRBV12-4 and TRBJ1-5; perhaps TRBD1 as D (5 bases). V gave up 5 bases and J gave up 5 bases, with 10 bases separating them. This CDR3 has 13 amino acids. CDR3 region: CASSPQTDQPQHF. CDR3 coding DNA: TGTGCCAGCAGTCCCCAGACAGATCAGCCCCAGCATTTT.

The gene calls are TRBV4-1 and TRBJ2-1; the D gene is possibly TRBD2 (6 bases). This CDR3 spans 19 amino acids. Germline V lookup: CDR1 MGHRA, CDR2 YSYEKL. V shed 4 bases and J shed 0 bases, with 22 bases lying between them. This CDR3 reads CASSLYGAGPWSSYNEQFF. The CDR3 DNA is TGCGCCAGCAGCCTCTATGGAGCGGGCCCATGGAGCTCCTACAATGAGCAGTTCTTC.